The 28 T cell receptor beta chains listed next were all sequenced from one sample in a study of cytomegalovirus exposure and HLA in healthy donors. Clones were read by immunoSEQ multiplex PCR, and TCRdb kept only the in-frame ones, dropping some. Of over 200,000 clones listed, over 75% are singletons. The sample comprised PBMCs. The receptors here all came from a woman aged 18-30 years in good health and CMV-seropositive.

This clone was counted only a few times. The V and J genes are TRBV10-3 and TRBJ1-2; 7 nucleotides match TRBD1. J was trimmed by 4 bases and V by 6 bases; bases with no gene match: 5. Germline V gives CDR1 ENHRY, CDR2 SYGVKD. The CDR3 consists of 13 residues. The CDR3 sequence: CAIRGQPLYGYTF. The CDR3, as DNA: TGTGCCATCAGGGGACAGCCCCTCTATGGCTACACCTTC.

The chain employs TRBV18 and TRBJ1-1; maybe TRBD1 (6 bases). CDR1 is KGHSH, CDR2 LQKENI, per germline. V was shortened by 2 bases and J by 5 bases, with 15 bases between the two germline ends. The CDR3 spans 15 residues. CDR3 nucleotides: TGTGCCAGCTCACCATCTCACAGGGCAGAGACTGAAGCTTTCTTT. This encodes CASSPSHRAETEAFF.

CDR3 region: CASSGTTRNTDTQYF. CDR3 DNA: TGCGCCAGTTCCGGGACTACCAGAAACACAGATACGCAGTATTTT. The chain has TRBV5-1 and TRBJ2-3; the match to TRBD2 covers 7 bases. CDR1 is SGHRS and CDR2 is YFSETQ in the germline V gene. V was clipped by 8 bases and J by 2 bases; unmatched bases: 11. The CDR3 spans 15 residues.

This sequence joins TRBV18 and TRBJ1-5; no clear D. The CDR3 is 16 amino acids. Germline CDR1 and CDR2: KGHSH and LQKENI. Trimming stripped 5 bases from V and 0 bases from J, with 14 bases between. The CDR3 spells CASSANSPDSNQPQHF. CDR3 nucleotide sequence: TGTGCCAGCTCAGCGAACAGTCCTGATAGCAATCAGCCCCAGCATTTT.

This clone showed up just once. J is TRBJ1-1 and V is TRBV4-1; TRBD1 aligns across 8 bases. J lost 1 base, V lost 2 bases, and 3 bases had no gene match. The CDR3 runs 15 residues. Looked up from germline, CDR1 is MGHRA and CDR2 is YSYEKL. The CDR3 nucleotides read TGCGCCAGCAGCCAATCCGGACAGGGGAACACTGAAGCTTTCTTT. Its translation is CASSQSGQGNTEAFF.

The rearrangement joins TRBV4-1 to TRBJ2-2; a possible D gene is TRBD1 (5 bases). V was clipped by 1 base and J by 6 bases, with 15 bases between them. The CDR3 consists of 16 residues. Per germline, CDR1 MGHRA and CDR2 YSYEKL. The CDR3 DNA is TGCGCCAGCAGCCAAGGGGGCAGGGTGTTACCCGGGGAGCTGTTTTTT. The encoded protein is CASSQGGRVLPGELFF.

The chain recombines TRBV28 with TRBJ2-2, with 7 bases matching TRBD1. J lost 7 bases, V lost 10 bases, and 9 bases had no gene match. CDR1 and CDR2 from the germline V gene are MDHEN and SYDVKM. This CDR3 region has 13 residues. CDR3 in amino acids: CAIPGRGIGELFF. The CDR3 DNA follows: TGTGCCATCCCTGGCAGGGGGATCGGGGAGCTGTTTTTT.

This chain uses TRBV18 with TRBJ1-2; TRBD1 matches 8 bases. The ends lost 5 bases at V and 4 bases at J; junction bases unmatched: 3. The CDR3 has 13 amino acids. From germline, CDR1 is KGHSH and CDR2 LQKENI. CDR3 sequence: CASSADRAYGYTF. Written as DNA, the CDR3 is TGTGCCAGCTCAGCGGACAGGGCCTATGGCTACACCTTC. Full variable domain (missing parts from reference TRBV18 and TRBJ1-2): NAGVMQNPRHLVRRRGQEARLRCSPMKGHSHVYWYRQLPEEGLKFMVYLQKENIIDESGMPKERFSAEFPKEGPSILRIQQVVRGDSAAYFCASSADRAYGYTFGSGTRLTVV.

The chain has TRBV6-4 and TRBJ2-6; 10 nucleotides agree with TRBD2. Germline assignment: CDR1 MRHNA and CDR2 SNTAGT. J gave up 1 base and V 0 bases, and 3 bases lay outside the gene matches. The CDR3 sequence is 18 residues long. CDR3 sequence (DNA): TGTGCCAGCAGTGACTCGTCTAGCGGGAGTTCTGGGGCCAACGTCCTGACTTTC. Amino acids: CASSDSSSGSSGANVLTF.

In DNA form, the CDR3 reads TGTGCCAGCAGTGGGGCGACACAATCGGCAAATCAGCCCCAGCATTTT. Translated: CASSGATQSANQPQHF. This chain joins TRBV6-1 and TRBJ1-5, with unresolved D. The CDR3 sequence is 16 residues long. V lost 4 bases and J 4 bases, leaving 17 bases between the germline ends. Germline-derived CDR1 and CDR2 are MNHNS and SASEGT.

CDR3 sequence (DNA): TGTGCCAGCAGCTTCGAGGTTTTTAGCTCCTACGAGCAGTACTTC. It codes for CASSFEVFSSYEQYF. The chain joins TRBV5-4 to TRBJ2-7, with D uncertain. CDR3 length: 15 amino acids. Germline V gene data show CDR1 as SGHNT and CDR2 as YYREEE (reference sequence). The V gene lost 2 bases and the J gene lost 0 bases, with 12 bases spanning the gap. Full variable domain (missing parts from reference TRBV5-4 and TRBJ2-7): ETGVTQSPTHLIKTRGQQVTLRCSSQSGHNTVSWYQQALGQGPQFIFQYYREEENGRGNFPPRFSGLQFPNYSSELNVNALELDDSALYLCASSFEVFSSYEQYFGPGTRLTVT.

A single count supports this clone. The CDR3 loop reads CASSEGRAATNEKLFF. The CDR3 nucleotides read TGCGCCAGCAGTGAGGGCAGGGCCGCAACTAATGAAAAACTGTTTTTT. This chain links TRBV10-2 with TRBJ1-4; tentatively, D is TRBD1 (5 bases). CDR1 WSHSY and CDR2 SAAADI come from the germline V gene. The CDR3 contains 16 residues. The V end lost 2 bases, the J end lost 0 bases, and 10 bases lay between the germline ends.

This chain links TRBV5-1 with TRBJ1-1; D might be TRBD1 (6 bases). Trimming cost V 7 bases and J 5 bases, with 21 bases left between them. The length of the CDR3 is 15 residues. Germline CDR1 reads SGHRS; CDR2 reads YFSETQ. For the CDR3, the DNA is TGCGCCAGCTATGCGGGGGAGGGGGATGTAACTGAAGCTTTCTTT. Residues: CASYAGEGDVTEAFF.

The chain joins TRBV19 to TRBJ2-5; TRBD1 matches 7 bases. The CDR3 is made up of 15 amino acids. With V trimmed by 0 bases and J by 11 bases, 12 bases remained unmatched. The V gene's germline CDR1 is LNHDA and CDR2 SQIVND (reference sequence). CDR3 residues: CASSIDPRDSGTQYF. CDR3 bases: TGTGCCAGTAGTATAGATCCCAGGGACAGTGGAACGCAGTACTTC.

This chain joins TRBV27 and TRBJ2-1, with TRBD2 identical over 13 bases. With V trimmed by 3 bases and J by 5 bases, 4 bases remained unmatched. Germline V lookup: CDR1 MNHEY, CDR2 SMNVEV (reference sequence). This CDR3 has 16 residues. DNA for the CDR3: TGTGCCAGCAGTTTGCCAACTAGCGGGAGGGACAATGAGCAGTTCTTC. Amino acid sequence: CASSLPTSGRDNEQFF.

The V gene is TRBV11-2, the J gene TRBJ2-4; D might be TRBD1 (5 bases). In germline, CDR1 is SGHAT, CDR2 FQNNGV. This CDR3 region has 16 residues. Deletions cut 1 base from V and 7 bases from J, with 17 bases between. In nucleotides, the CDR3 is TGTGCCAGCAGCTTAGGCGCCTCAGGGATTTCTAACATTCAGTACTTC. It translates to CASSLGASGISNIQYF.

This chain joins TRBV29-1 and TRBJ2-7; TRBD2 matches at 13 bases. The V segment lost 6 bases and the J segment 4 bases; nucleotides outside the gene matches: 9. The CDR3 sequence is 15 residues long. Germline V gene sequence: CDR1 SQVTM, CDR2 ANQGSEA. CDR3 protein: CSVEGPGLAGYEQYF. CDR3 DNA sequence: TGCAGCGTCGAGGGGCCGGGACTAGCGGGATACGAGCAGTACTTC.

This clone appeared once. This chain links TRBV28 with TRBJ2-2; 7 bases fit TRBD1. The CDR3 is made up of 18 amino acids. V trimming: 2 bases; J trimming: 2 bases; junction bases outside the gene matches: 11. The germline gives CDR1 MDHEN, CDR2 SYDVKM. The chain's CDR3 is CASSLNRWGQLNTGELFF. In DNA, the CDR3 is TGTGCCAGCAGTTTAAACAGGTGGGGACAGCTTAACACCGGGGAGCTGTTTTTT.

This clone was recorded only once. This sequence joins TRBV11-2 and TRBJ1-1; D remains unclear. This CDR3 has 13 amino acids. V lost 5 bases and J 6 bases, leaving 13 bases between the germline ends. Per germline, CDR1 SGHAT and CDR2 FQNNGV. For the CDR3, the DNA is TGTGCCAGCAGCAAACCCCCCAGTTCTGAAGCTTTCTTT. Residues: CASSKPPSSEAFF. The full variable domain, rest sourced from reference TRBV11-2 and TRBJ1-1, is EAGVAQSPRYKIIEKRQSVAFWCNPISGHATLYWYQQILGQGPKLLIQFQNNGVVDDSQLPKDRFSAERLKGVDSTLKIQPAKLEDSAVYLCASSKPPSSEAFFGQGTRLTVV.

The V gene is TRBV19, the J gene TRBJ1-4, with no clear D. CDR3 length equals 15 residues. Trimming took off 5 bases at V and 0 bases at J, with 10 bases between the two ends. Germline V gives CDR1 LNHDA, CDR2 SQIVND (reference sequence). The CDR3 DNA reads TGTGCCAGTAGTGCCCGGACTGCAACTAATGAAAAACTGTTTTTT. Its translation is CASSARTATNEKLFF.

In its sample, this clone was seen once. This rearrangement joins TRBV4-2 to TRBJ1-5; D is ambiguous. The CDR3 loop spans 17 amino acids. CDR1 is LGHNA and CDR2 is YNFKEQ in the germline V gene. V was cut by 0 bases and J by 0 bases, with 12 bases left in between. CDR3 in amino acids: CASSQDGGRYSNQPQHF. The CDR3 DNA reads as TGTGCCAGCAGCCAAGATGGCGGCCGATATAGCAATCAGCCCCAGCATTTT.

This clone was detected once. V gene TRBV29-1 combines with J gene TRBJ1-2; D perhaps matches TRBD1 (5 bases). There are 14 residues in the CDR3. Germline CDR1 and CDR2: SQVTM and ANQGSEA. Trimming stripped 5 bases from V and 0 bases from J, with 13 bases between. The CDR3 DNA reads TGCAGCGTTAGAGGAGGGGCCCCTAACTATGGCTACACCTTC. As protein: CSVRGGAPNYGYTF.

The J gene is TRBJ2-3, the V gene TRBV7-3; 8 positions agree with TRBD1. Germline V CDR1 and CDR2: SGHTA, FQGTGA. The J segment lost 3 bases and the V segment lost 3 bases, leaving 14 bases of the junction unmatched. The CDR3 is made up of 18 amino acids. Here the CDR3 reads CASSFYPRAGGITDTQYF. CDR3 coding DNA: TGTGCCAGCAGCTTTTACCCTCGAGCAGGGGGCATTACAGATACGCAGTATTTT.

This sequence joins TRBV6-1 and TRBJ1-1, with D hard to call. Trimming left V 5 bases short and J 5 bases short, with 15 bases between. Germline-derived CDR1 and CDR2 are MNHNS and SASEGT. This CDR3 comprises 14 residues. The CDR3 DNA sequence: TGTGCCAGCAGTCTCATCGAGGGAACGACTGAAGCTTTCTTT. Its translation is CASSLIEGTTEAFF.

The V call is TRBV6-5, the J call TRBJ1-1; D may be TRBD1 (5 bases). The V end lost 6 bases, the J end lost 1 base, and 9 bases lay between the germline ends. Germline V gene lookup returns CDR1 MNHEY and CDR2 SVGAGI. The CDR3 is made up of 13 amino acids. The CDR3, as DNA: TGTGCCAGCAGCCGGGGGGGGAACACTGAAGCTTTCTTT. It specifies CASSRGGNTEAFF.

The chain has TRBV18 and TRBJ2-6, with 9 nucleotides matching TRBD2. CDR3 length: 17 amino acids. Germline CDR1 is KGHSH and CDR2 is LQKENI. J lost 4 bases, V lost 3 bases, and 7 bases had no gene match. The CDR3, as DNA: TGTGCCAGCTCACCGGCAGCGGGAGGCGGGGGGGCCAACGTCCTGACTTTC. Its protein product is CASSPAAGGGGANVLTF.

This rearrangement joins TRBV7-2 to TRBJ1-2; TRBD1 aligns across 10 bases. Germline V gene lookup returns CDR1 SGHTA and CDR2 FQGNSA. V was clipped by 0 bases and J by 0 bases; unmatched bases: 1. This CDR3 has 16 amino acids. For the CDR3, the DNA is TGTGCCAGCAGCTTAGCCGGGACAGGGGCTAACTATGGCTACACCTTC. Protein sequence: CASSLAGTGANYGYTF. The variable domain in full, with the rest retrieved from reference TRBV7-2 and TRBJ1-2, is GAGVSQSPSNKVTEKGKDVELRCDPISGHTALYWYRQSLGQGLEFLIYFQGNSAPDKSGLPSDRFSAERTGGSVSTLTIQRTQQEDSAVYLCASSLAGTGANYGYTFGSGTRLTVV.

The V gene is TRBV6-6, the J gene TRBJ2-7; no reliable D call. V dropped 5 bases and J dropped 3 bases, with 5 bases sitting between them. This CDR3 is built from 11 residues. Germline CDR1 reads MNHNY; CDR2 reads SVGAGI (reference sequence). In nucleotides, the CDR3 is TGTGCCAGCAGTCTCTACTACGAGCAGTACTTC. As protein: CASSLYYEQYF.